A selection of T cell receptor beta chains follows, all from one sample in a study of T cells after yellow fever vaccination. TCRdb itself ran the 5' RACE reads through MiXCR, one entry per CDR3 protein. Of around 100,000 distinct CDR3 sequences in the sample, 6.5% to 9% were seen once. This specimen was CD8+ T cells sorted from PBMCs, taken 45 days after the yellow fever booster vaccination. These receptor sequences come from a man aged 25 to 40 who received the YFV17D yellow fever vaccine. Both conserved end residues are part of each CDR3. The D gene is left open where the match is weak. A clone size is listed for some rows: how often the clone was seen (once, few, many), or a class if it is expanded.

cdr3_aa cdr3_nt cdr3_length j_call v_call clone_size d_call
CASSEPGGNQPQHF TGTGCCAGCAGTGAACCGGGGGGCAATCAGCCCCAGCATTTT 14 TRBJ1-5 TRBV25-1 few .
CASSPDGNNEQFF TGTGCCAGCAGCCCCGACGGTAACAATGAGCAGTTCTTC 13 TRBJ2-1 TRBV5-5 many .
CASSTDTLAGESYEQYF TGTGCCAGCAGTACCGACACACTAGCGGGAGAGTCCTACGAGCAGTACTTC 17 TRBJ2-7 TRBV6-5 . TRBD2
CASRAGIKNIQYF TGTGCCAGCAGGGCGGGGATTAAAAACATTCAGTACTTC 13 TRBJ2-4 TRBV21-1 many .
CASSYSNWNEQFF TGTGCCAGCAGTTACTCGAATTGGAATGAGCAGTTCTTC 13 TRBJ2-1 TRBV6-6 . .
CASSYRGYNEQFF TGTGCCAGTAGTTACCGGGGCTACAATGAGCAGTTCTTC 13 TRBJ2-1 TRBV19 . .
CASSPETTLAGYEQYF TGTGCCAGCAGCCCGGAAACGACTCTAGCGGGATACGAGCAGTACTTC 16 TRBJ2-7 TRBV7-2 many TRBD2
CASSYSGLAEYNEQFF TGTGCCAGCAGTTACTCTGGACTAGCGGAGTACAATGAGCAGTTCTTC 16 TRBJ2-1 TRBV6-2/TRBV6-3 . TRBD2
CASSLPGGDNEQFF TGTGCCAGCAGCCTCCCCGGGGGGGACAATGAGCAGTTCTTC 14 TRBJ2-1 TRBV6-1 few TRBD2
CATSPIRDGYNEQFF TGTGCCACCAGTCCTATCCGGGACGGCTACAATGAGCAGTTCTTC 15 TRBJ2-1 TRBV15 many .
CSARDPAGGTYEQYF TGCAGTGCTAGAGATCCAGCGGGAGGAACCTACGAGCAGTACTTC 15 TRBJ2-7 TRBV20-1 many TRBD2
CSAPKTGDYNEQFF TGCAGTGCCCCAAAGACAGGGGACTACAATGAGCAGTTCTTC 14 TRBJ2-1 TRBV20-1 many TRBD1
CASRQSTDTQYF TGTGCCAGTAGGCAGAGCACAGATACGCAGTATTTT 12 TRBJ2-3 TRBV19 . .
CASSEIFLSRGDTYNEQFF TGTGCCAGCAGTGAAATTTTTTTGAGTCGGGGGGACACCTACAATGAGCAGTTCTTC 19 TRBJ2-1 TRBV2 . .
CASSLAGPAGDTQYF TGCGCCAGCAGCTTGGCTGGCCCGGCGGGAGATACGCAGTATTTT 15 TRBJ2-3 TRBV5-1 many .
CASTNRDSYTDTQYF TGTGCCAGCACAAACAGGGACAGTTACACAGATACGCAGTATTTT 15 TRBJ2-3 TRBV2 many TRBD1
CASSLDVTDTQYF TGTGCCAGCAGCTTAGATGTCACAGATACGCAGTATTTT 13 TRBJ2-3 TRBV7-3 many .
CATSRDMVNASGNNEQFF TGTGCCACCAGCAGAGATATGGTTAATGCTAGCGGGAACAATGAGCAGTTCTTC 18 TRBJ2-1 TRBV15 many TRBD2
CASSYSVGGGKNIQYF TGTGCCAGCAGCTATTCGGTGGGGGGAGGCAAAAACATTCAGTACTTC 16 TRBJ2-4 TRBV6-5 few .
CASSLGTRTHDTQYF TGCGCCAGCAGCCTGGGGACTAGGACTCATGATACGCAGTATTTT 15 TRBJ2-3 TRBV5-1 many TRBD2
CASSLGVNNEQFF TGTGCCAGCAGCTTGGGGGTGAACAATGAGCAGTTCTTC 13 TRBJ2-1 TRBV7-9 few .
CASSQDPQETQYF TGCGCCAGCAGCCAAGATCCTCAAGAGACCCAGTACTTC 13 TRBJ2-5 TRBV4-3 many .
CATSIASGTLTDTQYF TGTGCCACCAGCATTGCTAGCGGGACCCTCACAGATACGCAGTATTTT 16 TRBJ2-3 TRBV15 . TRBD2
CASSPGVREWYEQYF TGTGCCAGCAGCCCCGGGGTCCGGGAATGGTACGAGCAGTACTTC 15 TRBJ2-7 TRBV12-3/TRBV12-4 many .
CASRGEDYGYTF TGCGCCAGCAGAGGGGAGGATTATGGCTACACCTTC 12 TRBJ1-2 TRBV5-1 many .
CASSFPNDRASYEQYF TGTGCCAGCAGCTTCCCCAACGACAGGGCTTCCTACGAGCAGTACTTC 16 TRBJ2-7 TRBV7-9 many TRBD1
CSARGRLPDTGELFF TGCAGTGCTAGAGGCCGACTACCTGACACCGGGGAGCTGTTTTTT 15 TRBJ2-2 TRBV20-1 many .
CASSPGVIQYF TGTGCCAGCAGTCCAGGGGTGATCCAGTACTTC 11 TRBJ2-5 TRBV2 many .
CASKGTSSHQPQHF TGTGCCAGTAAAGGGACTTCAAGCCATCAGCCCCAGCATTTT 14 TRBJ1-5 TRBV19 few .
CASSQDWRSGANVLTF TGCGCCAGCAGCCAAGATTGGCGGTCTGGGGCCAACGTCCTGACTTTC 16 TRBJ2-6 TRBV4-3 few .
CASSPPGADRASYEQYF TGTGCCAGCTCACCACCGGGGGCGGACAGGGCTTCCTACGAGCAGTACTTC 17 TRBJ2-7 TRBV18 many TRBD1
CASSFLGLADTGELFF TGTGCCAGCAGCTTTTTGGGACTAGCGGACACCGGGGAGCTGTTTTTT 16 TRBJ2-2 TRBV7-6 many TRBD2
CASSLAIAEEYQETQYF TGTGCCAGCAGCTTAGCGATTGCGGAGGAGTATCAAGAGACCCAGTACTTC 17 TRBJ2-5 TRBV7-8 many .
CATSDPLAGGTNEQFF TGTGCCACCAGTGATCCCCTAGCGGGGGGAACCAATGAGCAGTTCTTC 16 TRBJ2-1 TRBV24-1 . TRBD2
CASSVSGFSYEQYF TGCGCCAGTTCGGTTAGCGGGTTCTCCTACGAGCAGTACTTC 14 TRBJ2-7 TRBV5-1 . TRBD2
CASSSEGLASGNEQFF TGTGCCAGCAGCTCAGAGGGACTAGCTTCGGGCAATGAGCAGTTCTTC 16 TRBJ2-1 TRBV9 . TRBD2
CASSIPGAGEQYF TGTGCCAGCAGCATCCCCGGGGCCGGCGAGCAGTACTTC 13 TRBJ2-7 TRBV7-9 . .
CASSSGMTYEQYF TGTGCCAGCAGTTCCGGGATGACCTACGAGCAGTACTTC 13 TRBJ2-7 TRBV27 many .
CASSPLGQGDTQYF TGTGCCAGCTCACCACTGGGCCAGGGAGATACGCAGTATTTT 14 TRBJ2-3 TRBV18 few .
CASSGYTGSSGVYNEQFF TGTGCCAGCAGTGGATATACGGGGTCTAGCGGGGTCTACAATGAGCAGTTCTTC 18 TRBJ2-1 TRBV6-1 many TRBD2
CASSIQGGGETQYF TGTGCCAGCAGCATACAGGGCGGGGGAGAGACCCAGTACTTC 14 TRBJ2-5 TRBV7-8 many .
CSVVWAGGVRNTGELFF TGCAGCGTTGTATGGGCTGGGGGTGTGCGGAACACCGGGGAGCTGTTTTTT 17 TRBJ2-2 TRBV29-1 many .
CASSFASSHNEQFF TGTGCCAGCAGTTTTGCTAGCAGCCACAATGAGCAGTTCTTC 14 TRBJ2-1 TRBV12-3/TRBV12-4 many .
CASSQSLSGFNEQFF TGTGCCAGCAGCCAGAGCCTCTCGGGGTTCAATGAGCAGTTCTTC 15 TRBJ2-1 TRBV14 many .
CASSYSRTATDTQYF TGTGCCAGCAGTTACTCGAGGACGGCCACAGATACGCAGTATTTT 15 TRBJ2-3 TRBV6-5 . .
CASSYGSGGAYNEQFF TGTGCCAGCAGTTACGGATCGGGAGGAGCCTACAATGAGCAGTTCTTC 16 TRBJ2-1 TRBV6-2/TRBV6-3 many TRBD2
CASSQGVSGGDEQFF TGTGCCAGCAGCCAAGGGGTTAGCGGTGGCGATGAGCAGTTCTTC 15 TRBJ2-1 TRBV14 few .
CASSPLAGVHEQYF TGTGCCAGCAGCCCCCTAGCGGGAGTACACGAGCAGTACTTC 14 TRBJ2-7 TRBV7-2 . TRBD2
CSVEELGSSYEQYF TGCAGCGTTGAAGAGTTGGGGAGCTCCTACGAGCAGTACTTC 14 TRBJ2-7 TRBV29-1 many .
CSALGQISVYEQFF TGCAGTGCCCTTGGCCAAATTTCGGTATATGAGCAGTTCTTC 14 TRBJ2-1 TRBV20-1 many .
CASNLATGTGNYEQYF TGTGCCAGCAATTTAGCAACCGGGACAGGGAACTACGAGCAGTACTTC 16 TRBJ2-7 TRBV12-3/TRBV12-4 many TRBD1
CASSLDRAETQYF TGTGCCAGCAGCCTGGACAGGGCAGAGACCCAGTACTTC 13 TRBJ2-5 TRBV28 many TRBD1
CASSSGSWGAPSYNEQFF TGTGCCAGCAGCTCGGGCTCTTGGGGGGCCCCCTCCTACAATGAGCAGTTCTTC 18 TRBJ2-1 TRBV11-2 many .
CSASTGDPYEQYF TGCAGTGCTAGTACAGGAGACCCCTACGAGCAGTACTTC 13 TRBJ2-7 TRBV20-1 many .
CASSQGPGSPAFF TGCGCCAGCAGCCAAGGACCAGGGTCTCCAGCTTTCTTT 13 TRBJ1-1 TRBV4-3 many .